This T cell receptor beta chain was profiled in a study of OX40 agonist ivuxolimab in advanced cancers. Background on the study: The mean age was approximately 56 years, ranging from about 20 to 90, with 65% to 90% of participants male. Three patients responded partially, comprising one with hepatocellular carcinoma and two with cutaneous melanoma.

Clones were sequenced by immunoSEQ multiplex PCR, and TCRdb holds only the in-frame ones, with some missing. This sample has tens of thousands of clones, with 70% to 90% found just once. Germline trimming cut 6 bases from V and 6 bases from J; bases unmatched to any gene: 11. Per germline, CDR1 MRHNA and CDR2 SNTAGT. The CDR3 extends over 15 amino acids. This clonotype was obtained from an adult with an advanced solid tumor such as melanoma, head and neck, liver or kidney cancer. V is TRBV6-4 and J is TRBJ2-7; 10 bases match TRBD1. The sample consisted of CD4+ or CD8+ T cells sorted from blood, taken in a trial of the OX40 agonist ivuxolimab. CDR3 region: CASRPLRDRGGEQYF. The CDR3 DNA sequence: TGTGCCAGCAGACCCCTCCGGGACAGGGGCGGCGAGCAGTACTTC.